This entry features one T cell receptor (beta chain) sequence. Its antigen is not yet known. Base qualities were left out, and no much larger clone turns up one base away. Receptor libraries were prepared by PCR. Sequencing took place on an Illumina HiSeq 2500. To reduce PCR and sequencing biases, unique molecular identifiers were incorporated into the TCR beta cDNA libraries. Roughly 500,000 cDNA molecules were obtained per 1 to 10 million input T cells, so each molecule approximated one T cell. Patient libraries were prepared and sequenced with the same protocol used for the earlier healthy control dataset. Within a given batch, samples were prepared together, multiplexed and sequenced on the same HiSeq lane. Per the original workflow: Raw barcoded reads were processed with MIGEC, and single-read molecular identifier groups were discarded before consensus assembly and CDR3 extraction. VDJtools was used for post-analysis of the clonotype tables, and diversity was normalized by down-sampling every dataset to the size of the smallest sample. To correct batch-related cross-sample contamination, repertoire overlap clustering matched CDR3 amino acid sequences but not nucleotide sequences. The public sequencing data were trimmed at Q25 with fastp and processed into clonotypes with MiXCR by TCRdb, which kept only in-frame beta chains. Here each entry gathers all rows of one CDR3 protein and keeps the most common genes and DNA. The V and J calls shown here were made by TCRdb, not taken from the authors' results. The sample table shows about 820,000 distinct CDR3 sequences, and 53% are seen once. Of the sample, approximately 4.5% is held by the ten largest clones.

To demonstrate the VDJtools post-analysis software, the study profiled TCR beta repertoires from the peripheral blood of under 15 young patients with multiple sclerosis. The patients with multiple sclerosis were children and adolescents between about 6 and 17 years of age. The germline V gene (reference sequence) gives CDR1 as DFQATT and CDR2 as SNEGSKA. From the cysteine through the phenylalanine, the CDR3 covers 15 amino acids. Of all the DNA, just the CDR3 is kept, 45 bases in frame from base 1. This entry comes from a study of post-analysis software for immune sequencing data (dated by TCRdb to the mid-2010s). At the level of the whole study: Disease courses on record covered relapsing-remitting, secondary progressive and progressive-relapsing multiple sclerosis, though some patients had no subtype annotation. A subset of samples was prepared in parallel using single-end sample barcoding, then pooled and co-amplified after Illumina adapter ligation. The patient repertoires were compared against 11 previously published healthy control repertoires obtained from donors aged roughly 6 to 26 years. Points the paper makes about the study in general: Multiple sclerosis patients had significantly lower normalized Chao1 diversity than controls, a result that suggests substantial peripheral T-cell clonal expansion. Significantly higher frequencies in patients than in controls were found for roughly 5 TRBV segments, including TRBV5-6, TRBV5-1 and TRBV20-1. The multiple sclerosis patient group was slightly younger than the control group. When samples were clustered directly using the F measure, samples prepared in the same batch co-clustered strongly, which prompted a batch-effect correction.

This clonotype originated in a girl aged 10-17 years with multiple sclerosis. Recombination linked TRBV20-1 to TRBJ2-7; TRBD2 is possibly the D segment (7 matching bases). The J call may be mistaken, given a closer DNA end match to TRBJ2-5. The sample consisted of blood. This receptor has the CDR3 CSASHGRGHLETQYF. The DNA sequence follows: TGCAGTGCTAGTCATGGGCGGGGGCACTTAGAGACCCAGTACTTC.